The 24 T cell receptor beta chains below all came from one sample that was sequenced in a study of T-cell reconstitution after alpha-beta-depleted transplantation in children. Unique molecular identifiers were used to barcode this TCRbeta library. TCRdb called the PCR reads again in MiXCR, with one record for every CDR3 protein. The profile shows about 610,000 distinct CDR3 sequences, about 10% of them singletons. The sample in question was PBMCs from the stem cell graft donor, obtained from the stem cell graft. The source is a human donor who donated a stem cell graft to a child with acute myeloid leukemia.

The chain has TRBV6-1 and TRBJ2-3; D is possibly TRBD2 (6 bases). Trimming took 6 bases from V and 1 from J, leaving 14 bases between them. Germline V gives CDR1 MNHNS, CDR2 SASEGT. This CDR3 contains 15 residues. The CDR3 loop reads CASSQGASGTDTQYF. The CDR3 nucleotides read TGTGCCAGCAGCCAAGGTGCTAGCGGCACAGATACGCAGTATTTT.

V gene TRBV13 combines with J gene TRBJ2-2, with 11 bases that match TRBD2. This CDR3 contains 18 residues. Germline V gene data show CDR1 as PRHDT and CDR2 as FYEKMQ (reference sequence). J was trimmed by 5 bases and V by 3 bases; bases with no gene match: 11. CDR3 protein: CASSFPLLAGAGTGELFF. The CDR3 bases are TGTGCCAGCAGCTTCCCCCTACTAGCGGGAGCAGGGACCGGGGAGCTGTTTTTT.

This clonotype was detected only a few times. V and J are TRBV7-9 and TRBJ1-4; the match to TRBD1 covers 7 bases. Germline trimming cut 5 bases from V and 7 bases from J; bases unmatched to any gene: 10. The CDR3 runs to 15 residues. The germline V gene encodes CDR1 SEHNR and CDR2 FQNEAQ (reference sequence). CDR3 sequence reads: CASSADRAFGEKLFF. CDR3 DNA: TGTGCCAGCAGCGCTGACAGGGCTTTCGGTGAAAAACTGTTTTTT.

V is TRBV29-1 and J is TRBJ2-7, with 10 bases identical to TRBD2. The V and J ends lost 2 bases and 1 base, in that order; junction bases with no gene match: 11. Germline values: CDR1 SQVTM, CDR2 ANQGSEA. This CDR3 comprises 17 residues. As DNA, the CDR3 is TGCAGCGTTGAAACTAGCGGGGCCGGGGGACGATCCTACGAGCAGTACTTC. It translates to CSVETSGAGGRSYEQYF.

The V call is TRBV4-3, the J call TRBJ2-7; D call uncertain. The CDR3 is 15 residues long. Germline CDR1 reads LGHNA; CDR2 reads YSLEER. V was clipped by 4 bases and J by 0 bases, with 13 bases between them. CDR3 loop: CASSLEGQSSYEQYF. Here the CDR3 DNA reads TGCGCCAGCAGCCTGGAAGGGCAGAGCTCCTACGAGCAGTACTTC.

The rearrangement uses TRBV5-3 and TRBJ2-1; weak D call: TRBD2 (7 bases). TRBV5-3 is marked as an open reading frame, function uncertain. Trimming removed 0 bases at V and 7 bases at J, with 11 bases between. This CDR3 region has 14 residues. The CDR3 nucleotides read TGTGCCAGAAGCTTGGGAGCGGGACATAATGAGCAGTTCTTC. Translating it yields CARSLGAGHNEQFF.

This clonotype was counted between two and nine times. The V gene is TRBV20-1, the J gene TRBJ2-1, with 10 nucleotides matching TRBD2. Per the germline V gene, CDR1 is DFQATT and CDR2 is SNEGSKA (reference sequence). The CDR3 totals 16 residues. Losses at the gene ends were 0 bases for V and 6 bases for J; bases not matched to a gene: 8. In DNA, the CDR3 is TGCAGTGCTAGAGATCTCCTAGCGGGAGCTGCCAATGAGCAGTTCTTC. Its translation is CSARDLLAGAANEQFF.

The chain combines TRBV20-1 with TRBJ2-5, with D possibly TRBD2 on 7 matching bases. Trimming took 5 bases from V and 7 from J, leaving 26 bases between them. The germline gives CDR1 DFQATT, CDR2 SNEGSKA (reference sequence). CDR3 size: 16 residues. The CDR3: CSAEGGASMLSGTQYF. The DNA for the CDR3 is TGCAGTGCTGAGGGGGGGGCTTCCATGTTAAGCGGGACCCAGTACTTC.

The gene calls are TRBV5-1 and TRBJ2-1; TRBD1 matches at 10 bases. The germline CDR1 and CDR2 sequences are SGHRS and YFSETQ. The J segment lost 6 bases and the V segment lost 4 bases, leaving 7 bases of the junction unmatched. This CDR3 comprises 15 residues. The CDR3 region is CASSVRRTGGNEQFF. Written as DNA, the CDR3 is TGCGCCAGCAGCGTCCGCCGGACAGGGGGCAATGAGCAGTTCTTC.

This clonotype was detected a few times. V usage is TRBV11-2 and J usage is TRBJ2-7; 7 bases map to TRBD1. CDR1 and CDR2 from the germline V gene are SGHAT and FQNNGV. The trim removed 3 bases at V and 6 bases at J, leaving 20 bases unmatched. The CDR3 contains 18 residues. The CDR3 loop is CASSFSFGDRVARSEQYF. The CDR3 DNA follows: TGTGCCAGCAGCTTTAGTTTCGGTGACAGGGTGGCGAGATCCGAGCAGTACTTC.

V usage is TRBV25-1 and J usage is TRBJ2-1; D possibly matches TRBD1 or TRBD2 (6 bases each). The CDR3 length is 18 residues. V lost 2 bases to trimming and J lost 2 bases, with 19 bases between them. CDR1 MGHDK and CDR2 SYGVNS come from the germline V gene. The CDR3 bases are TGTGCCAGCAGTGAAACTCCTGGAGGGGGAGGTCCCTACAATGAGCAGTTCTTC. This sequence encodes CASSETPGGGGPYNEQFF.

This clonotype was observed a few times. The rearrangement uses TRBV12-3 or TRBV12-4 and TRBJ2-2; 13 bases align to TRBD2. The CDR3 has 19 residues. V shed 4 bases, J shed 0 bases, and the junction held 8 bases outside the gene matches. CDR3 coding DNA: TGTGCCAGCAGTTCCCGGACTAGCGGGAGAGGGGCGAACACCGGGGAGCTGTTTTTT. This sequence encodes CASSSRTSGRGANTGELFF.

V and J are TRBV5-1 and TRBJ1-5; TRBD1 agrees at 7 bases. Looked up from germline, CDR1 is SGHRS and CDR2 is YFSETQ. V lost 5 bases and J lost 4; bases outside the gene matches: 3. The CDR3 loop spans 13 amino acids. The DNA of the CDR3 is TGCGCCAGCAGAGGGACAGAGAATCAGCCCCAGCATTTT. Encoded protein: CASRGTENQPQHF.

The table lists this clonotype with a few counts. The genes are TRBV7-9 and TRBJ1-1; D ambiguous. Germline V lookup: CDR1 SEHNR, CDR2 FQNEAQ (reference sequence). Deletions cut 2 bases from V and 1 base from J, with 8 bases between. This CDR3 region has 14 residues. The CDR3 protein is CASSLIRPNTEAFF. The CDR3 DNA sequence: TGTGCCAGCAGCTTAATCAGACCGAACACTGAAGCTTTCTTT.

The rearrangement uses TRBV4-2 and TRBJ2-2, with D uncertain. The CDR3 has 20 amino acids. Trimming shortened V by 0 bases and J by 0 bases, and 20 bases separated the two germline ends. CDR1 is LGHNA, CDR2 YNFKEQ, per germline. The CDR3 loop is CASSQEVYRKKTANTGELFF. The CDR3 DNA reads as TGTGCCAGCAGCCAAGAAGTCTACCGGAAGAAGACCGCGAACACCGGGGAGCTGTTTTTT.

In this sample, this clonotype turned up many times. CDR3 amino acids: CASSLTSGELFF. DNA for the CDR3: TGTGCCAGCAGCCTGACTAGTGGGGAGCTGTTTTTT. The chain links TRBV12-3 or TRBV12-4 to TRBJ2-2; a possible D gene is TRBD2 (6 bases). The CDR3 is 12 amino acids. V lost 6 bases to trimming and J lost 8 bases, with 10 bases between them.

There are a few counts of this clonotype. V usage is TRBV27 and J usage is TRBJ1-5; 10 bases align to TRBD1. The trim removed 6 bases at V and 6 bases at J, leaving 8 bases unmatched. Germline CDR1 MNHEY, CDR2 SMNVEV (reference sequence). The CDR3 is 15 residues long. In DNA form, the CDR3 reads TGTGCCAGCAGCCCGACAGGGGGCGCAGGTCAGCCCCAGCATTTT. It translates to CASSPTGGAGQPQHF.

This clonotype was counted many times. V usage is TRBV7-9 and J usage is TRBJ1-1; a weak D match, TRBD1 (6 bases). The CDR3 has 15 amino acids. Germline V gene data show CDR1 as SEHNR and CDR2 as FQNEAQ (reference sequence). Between the trimmed V and J ends, which lost 5 bases and 0 bases, there was a span of 13 bases. CDR3 sequence (DNA): TGTGCCAGCAGCCCCCCACAGGGTTTGAACACTGAAGCTTTCTTT. Protein: CASSPPQGLNTEAFF. Supplemented by reference TRBV7-9 and TRBJ1-1, the full variable domain reads DTGVSQNPRHKITKRGQNVTFRCDPISEHNRLYWYRQTLGQGPEFLTYFQNEAQLEKSRLLSDRFSAERPKGSFSTLEIQRTEQGDSAMYLCASSPPQGLNTEAFFGQGTRLTVV.

In this sample, this clonotype turned up many times. The V gene is TRBV14, the J gene TRBJ1-4, with TRBD1 as a possible D gene (5 bases). The germline V gene encodes CDR1 SGHDN and CDR2 FVKESK. V lost 0 bases to trimming and J lost 11 bases, with 22 bases between them. CDR3 size: 17 residues. The CDR3 loop reads CASSQDYGAGSLGKLFF. For the CDR3, the DNA is TGTGCCAGCAGCCAAGATTATGGGGCAGGGTCTCTGGGGAAACTGTTTTTT.

This clonotype has ten or more counts. The chain couples TRBV7-9 to TRBJ2-5; D call uncertain. Trimming left V 2 bases short and J 3 bases short, with 10 bases between. Germline V gene sequence: CDR1 SEHNR, CDR2 FQNEAQ (reference sequence). This CDR3 contains 14 residues. The CDR3, as DNA: TGTGCCAGCAGCTTAAGTTCATTGGAAGAGACCCAGTACTTC. This translates into CASSLSSLEETQYF.

The chain is built from TRBV6-2 or TRBV6-3 and TRBJ2-3; D call uncertain. Trimming cost V 5 bases and J 2 bases, with 11 bases left between them. The CDR3 loop spans 14 amino acids. The germline V gene encodes CDR1 MNHEY and CDR2 SVGEGT. CDR3 sequence reads: CASSGWDTTDTQYF. Written as DNA, the CDR3 is TGTGCCAGCAGTGGCTGGGATACCACAGATACGCAGTATTTT.

This clonotype was seen many times. The chain couples TRBV12-3 or TRBV12-4 to TRBJ2-1; TRBD2 might be the D (6 bases). Trimming cost V 8 bases and J 7 bases, with 12 bases left between them. This CDR3 is built from 12 residues. CDR3 residues: CASGFRENEQFF. CDR3 bases: TGTGCCAGCGGGTTTCGGGAGAATGAGCAGTTCTTC.

The sample holds many counts of this clonotype. The rearrangement links TRBV7-3 to TRBJ2-1, with D perhaps TRBD2 (5 bases). CDR1 and CDR2 from the germline V gene are SGHTA and FQGTGA. Trimming took 5 bases from V and 6 from J, leaving 20 bases between them. CDR3 length: 16 residues. For the CDR3, the DNA is TGTGCCAGCAGCCTCCCCGGACTCCGCCCCCCCAATGAGCAGTTCTTC. This codes for CASSLPGLRPPNEQFF.

This clonotype was detected a few times. One end of the junction does not line up with germline, which may come from a read error. This chain links TRBV6-5 with TRBJ1-5; 7 bases align to TRBD1. Per germline, CDR1 MNHEY and CDR2 SVGAGI. The CDR3 contains 16 residues. CDR3 protein: CANSYPQGGGNQPQHF. As DNA, the CDR3 is TGTGCCAACAGTTACCCCCAGGGGGGGGGCAATCAGCCCCAGCATTTT.